This T cell receptor (beta chain) is drawn from a study of control samples from healthy donors and cancer patients. This clone has a handful of counts. TCRdb keeps only in-frame clones here, not all; method: immunoSEQ multiplex PCR. Of hundreds of thousands of clones detected, around 80% appear once; the ten largest clones hold 10% to 15%. This TCR came from a woman aged 55-69 years with lung cancer. The sample consisted of PBMCs.

This CDR3 is CASSLGGGTSYNEQFF. As DNA, the CDR3 is TGTGCCAGCAGCTTAGGGGGCGGTACCTCCTACAATGAGCAGTTCTTC. The chain is built from TRBV7-8 and TRBJ2-1; D is perhaps TRBD1 (5 bases). From germline, CDR1 is SGHVS and CDR2 FQNEAQ. The V end lost 1 base, the J end lost 0 bases, and 10 bases lay between the germline ends. The CDR3 consists of 16 residues.